Given below is one T cell receptor beta chain in context. This entry comes from a study of blood T cell repertoires in COVID-19. Method: immunoSEQ multiplex PCR; TCRdb's copy keeps in-frame clones and lacks some. This repertoire shows 200,000 to 300,000 clones, roughly nine tenths found once; its top ten account for approximately 2.4%. The CDR3 runs to 15 residues. V was pared by 5 bases and J by 0 bases, with 11 bases between. Germline loops: CDR1 MGHRA, CDR2 YSYEKL. The sample taken for sequencing was PBMCs or T cells enriched from blood (not recorded which). The rearrangement links TRBV4-1 to TRBJ2-1, with D hard to call. The TCR originated in a woman aged 18-29 years who had recovered from COVID-19. The CDR3 DNA sequence: TGCGCCAGCAGCATTCTAGGAAACTCCTACAATGAGCAGTTCTTC. Its protein product is CASSILGNSYNEQFF.